Listed here are 18 T cell receptor beta chains from one sample, sequenced in a study of Ad26.COV2.S vaccination and SARS-CoV-2 variants (dated by TCRdb to about 2021). Receptor amplification or capture employed the immunoSEQ multiplex PCR assay. The clones in this table, taken by TCRdb from immuneACCESS, are in-frame only. Not every clone is retained; where verified, under half of the shortfall comes from an unresolved V gene, and the cause of the rest is unknown. The sample table contains about 410,000 clones; only one count was recorded for 80% to 90% of them. The ten largest clones take up roughly 3.2% of the sample. Reading the label with the study, this specimen's treatment or condition is: over 15 received Ad26.COV2.S at low or high dose, single or two shots; about 5 received placebo; per-sample allocation not given. Repertoires of vaccine and placebo recipients were sequenced from samples taken on day 63 after the first injection.

The sample here was peripheral blood, taken in a trial of Ad26.COV2.S vaccine versus placebo. The receptors shown here come from a person aged 18 to 65 who received the Ad26.COV2.S COVID-19 vaccine or a placebo.

J is TRBJ1-4 and V is TRBV7-9; a possible D gene is TRBD1 (5 bases). In germline, CDR1 is SEHNR, CDR2 FQNEAQ (reference sequence). The CDR3 loop spans 15 amino acids. Deletions cut 2 bases from V and 7 bases from J, with 14 bases between. In DNA, the CDR3 is TGTGCCAGCAGCTTAAACTGGGGGACGGGTGAAAAACTGTTTTTT. This gives the protein CASSLNWGTGEKLFF. Supplemented by reference TRBV7-9 and TRBJ1-4, the full variable domain reads DTGVSQNPRHKITKRGQNVTFRCDPISEHNRLYWYRQTLGQGPEFLTYFQNEAQLEKSRLLSDRFSAERPKGSFSTLEIQRTEQGDSAMYLCASSLNWGTGEKLFFGSGTQLSVL.

This clone showed up just once. V gene TRBV18 combines with J gene TRBJ1-1, with 8 bases lining up with TRBD1. The CDR3 sequence is 16 residues long. Trimming took 6 bases from V and 0 from J; bases not matched to a gene: 9. Germline CDR1 and CDR2: KGHSH and LQKENI. DNA of the CDR3: TGTGCCAGCTCCCTCGACAGGGGCGGAATGAACACTGAAGCTTTCTTT. It translates to CASSLDRGGMNTEAFF.

The chain combines TRBV12-3 or TRBV12-4 with TRBJ2-1, with no clear D. CDR3 size: 11 residues. V was clipped by 4 bases and J by 16 bases, with 14 bases between them. The chain's CDR3 is CASSSQGRQFF. CDR3 nucleotide sequence: TGTGCCAGCAGTTCTCAAGGACGCCAATTCTTC.

The chain joins TRBV3-1 (or the pseudogene TRBV3-2) to TRBJ1-5; D is uncertain. CDR1 and CDR2 from the germline V gene are LGHDT and YNNKEL (reference sequence). CDR3 length: 15 amino acids. V shed 1 base and J shed 4 bases, with 11 bases lying between them. CDR3 DNA sequence: TGTGCCAGCAGCCAAGGGAACTCCCCTAATCAGCCCCAGCATTTT. It translates to CASSQGNSPNQPQHF.

V and J are TRBV5-6 and TRBJ2-7, with 7 positions matching TRBD1. The CDR3 runs 16 residues. V lost 2 bases to trimming and J lost 4 bases; unmatched junction nucleotides: 12. Germline V gives CDR1 SGHDT, CDR2 YYEEEE. CDR3 protein: CASSFRRTGTSYEQYF. In DNA form, the CDR3 reads TGTGCCAGCAGCTTTAGAAGGACAGGAACCTCTTACGAGCAGTACTTC.

The CDR3 sequence: CASSEPDYHNEQFF. CDR3 nucleotide sequence: TGTGCCAGCAGTGAGCCGGACTACCACAATGAGCAGTTCTTC. The gene calls are TRBV6-1 and TRBJ2-1; tentative D call: TRBD2 (6 bases). The CDR3 is 14 residues long. V lost 3 bases and J lost 5, with 11 bases in between. Germline CDR1 is MNHNS and CDR2 is SASEGT.

This chain links TRBV4-3 with TRBJ1-2, with D maybe TRBD1 (6 bases). This CDR3 is 16 amino acids long. From germline, CDR1 is LGHNA and CDR2 YSLEER. V dropped 1 base and J dropped 0 bases, with 12 bases sitting between them. The CDR3 is CASSQGWTETNYGYTF. The CDR3, as DNA: TGCGCCAGCAGCCAAGGTTGGACAGAGACTAACTATGGCTACACCTTC.

This chain uses TRBV7-8 with TRBJ2-5, with TRBD1 identical over 7 bases. Germline values: CDR1 SGHVS, CDR2 FQNEAQ. Trimming at V came to 5 bases and at J to 5 bases, leaving 5 bases not matched to a gene. The CDR3 spans 13 residues. The DNA of the CDR3 is TGTGCCAGCAGCCGAGGGGGCTTGGAGACCCAGTACTTC. Its protein is CASSRGGLETQYF.

The CDR3 loop is CASSPETDREAFF. The CDR3 bases are TGTGCCAGCTCACCTGAAACCGACAGGGAAGCTTTCTTT. The rearrangement links TRBV18 to TRBJ1-1; maybe TRBD1 (6 bases). Germline CDR1 reads KGHSH; CDR2 reads LQKENI. The germline V and J ends were trimmed by 3 bases and 8 bases, with 13 bases remaining between them. The CDR3 is 13 residues long.

Notes on this clone: Distinct nucleotide sequences in the sample also encode this CDR3. This rearrangement joins TRBV19 to TRBJ2-7; D remains ambiguous. CDR3 size: 11 residues. The ends were cut back, 1 base at V and 6 bases at J, with 4 bases in the middle. The germline gives CDR1 LNHDA, CDR2 SQIVND (reference sequence). CDR3 DNA: TGTGCCAGTAGTATAGGTGGCGAGCAGTACTTC. Translated, it gives CASSIGGEQYF. Full variable domain (outside the CDR3, taken from reference TRBV19 and TRBJ2-7): DGGITQSPKYLFRKEGQNVTLSCEQNLNHDAMYWYRQDPGQGLRLIYYSQIVNDFQKGDIAEGYSVSREKKESFPLTVTSAQKNPTAFYLCASSIGGEQYFGPGTRLTVT.

The chain joins TRBV6-2 or TRBV6-3 to TRBJ1-6, with D possibly matching TRBD1 (6 bases). CDR3 length equals 12 residues. V lost 6 bases and J lost 7, with 7 bases in between. Germline assignment: CDR1 MNHEY and CDR2 SVGEGT. The CDR3 DNA reads as TGTGCCAGCAGCAGGGGCAATTCACCCCTCCACTTT. Its translation is CASSRGNSPLHF.

This chain connects TRBV11-3 to TRBJ1-2, with D possibly TRBD1 on 6 matching bases. Trimming took 5 bases from V and 7 from J, leaving 20 bases between them. The CDR3 is made up of 15 amino acids. From germline, CDR1 is SGHNT and CDR2 YENEEA. The CDR3 protein is CASSNRAGARFGYTF. CDR3 sequence (DNA): TGTGCCAGCAGCAACCGTGCGGGGGCGAGGTTTGGCTACACCTTC.

This clone was counted once. This sequence joins TRBV19 and TRBJ1-2, with 10 nucleotides matching TRBD1. Germline lookup yields CDR1 LNHDA and CDR2 SQIVND (reference sequence). The CDR3 runs 18 residues. The V gene end was trimmed by 7 bases and the J gene end by 2 bases; junction bases not matched to a gene: 16. CDR3 bases: TGTGCCAGTATTCAGACAGGGGGCCTCCTAAGGAAGAACTATGGCTACACCTTC. Encoded protein: CASIQTGGLLRKNYGYTF.

The chain links TRBV6-2 or TRBV6-3 to TRBJ2-7; the D is unclear. This CDR3 contains 15 residues. Germline CDR1 reads MNHEY; CDR2 reads SVGEGT. Trimming cost V 0 bases and J 0 bases, with 9 bases left between them. CDR3 residues: CASSYSVQSSYEQYF. CDR3 bases: TGTGCCAGCAGTTACTCGGTGCAGAGCTCCTACGAGCAGTACTTC.

V gene TRBV10-3 combines with J gene TRBJ2-2; 9 nucleotides match TRBD1. J lost 0 bases, V lost 2 bases, and 1 base had no gene match. The length of the CDR3 is 16 residues. Germline-derived CDR1 and CDR2 are ENHRY and SYGVKD. CDR3 sequence (DNA): TGTGCCATCAGTGAGCGGGACAGGGCGAACACCGGGGAGCTGTTTTTT. Translating gives CAISERDRANTGELFF.

The rearrangement joins TRBV7-2 to TRBJ2-7; 9 bases map to TRBD2. The length of the CDR3 is 17 residues. Trimming removed 1 base from V and 1 base from J; junction bases left unmatched: 8. Per the germline V gene, CDR1 is SGHTA and CDR2 is FQGNSA. CDR3 coding DNA: TGTGCCAGCAGCTTAGTACCGGGACTAGCAGCTTCCTACGAGCAGTACTTC. This gives the protein CASSLVPGLAASYEQYF.

The CDR3 bases are TGCGCCAGCAGCCGAACGTCCCAAGAGACCCAGTACTTC. It encodes CASSRTSQETQYF. This chain uses TRBV5-1 with TRBJ2-5; no reliable D call. Trimming shortened V by 4 bases and J by 1 base, and 8 bases separated the two germline ends. The CDR3 runs 13 residues. Germline V gene sequence: CDR1 SGHRS, CDR2 YFSETQ.

This chain connects TRBV3-1 (or the pseudogene TRBV3-2) to TRBJ1-5; D remains ambiguous. Germline V CDR1 and CDR2: LGHDT, YNNKEL (reference sequence). This CDR3 has 15 residues. Trimming left V 0 bases short and J 0 bases short, with 6 bases between. DNA for the CDR3: TGTGCCAGCAGCCAAGATATCCCTAGCAATCAGCCCCAGCATTTT. Amino acid sequence: CASSQDIPSNQPQHF.